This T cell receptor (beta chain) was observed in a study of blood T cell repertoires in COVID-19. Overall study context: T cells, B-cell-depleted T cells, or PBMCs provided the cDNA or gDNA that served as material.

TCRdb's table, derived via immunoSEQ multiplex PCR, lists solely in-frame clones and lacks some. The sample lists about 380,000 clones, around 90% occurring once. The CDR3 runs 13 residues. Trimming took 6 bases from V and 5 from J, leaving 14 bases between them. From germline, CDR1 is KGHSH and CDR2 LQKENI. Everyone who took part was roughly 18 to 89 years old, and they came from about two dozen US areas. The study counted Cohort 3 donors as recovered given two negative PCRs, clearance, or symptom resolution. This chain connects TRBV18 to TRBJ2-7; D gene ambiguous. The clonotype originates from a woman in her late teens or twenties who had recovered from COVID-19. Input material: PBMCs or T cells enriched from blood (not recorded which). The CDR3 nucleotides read TGTGCCAGCTCCCCCGCACGAGGCCACGAGCAGTACTTC. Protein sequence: CASSPARGHEQYF.